This T cell receptor beta chain was profiled in a study of cytotoxic CD8 clonotypes in ibrutinib-treated CLL. In the study overall: After median around 5.5 years, roughly 15 stayed in remission, about 12 progressed; responses 25 or so partial, 2 complete. Mean productive templates were around 260,000; mean productive rearrangements were over 80,000.

Measured with immunoSEQ multiplex PCR; TCRdb has only the in-frame clones, and not every one. The sample has about 60,000 clones; 50% to 70% are singletons. Findings and limits, study-wide: Public clonotypes were rare and shrank or held steady on treatment.

The CDR3 is 15 residues long. In germline, CDR1 is SGHRS, CDR2 YFSETQ. V shed 4 bases and J 5 bases; nucleotides not matched to a gene: 7. Regarding this clone: The antigen remains undetermined.

The chain has TRBV5-1 and TRBJ2-1; 9 bases are a match to TRBD2. The receptor comes from a human donor with chronic lymphocytic leukemia. Here the sequenced sample was PBMCs, taken at disease progression, from a patient treated with ibrutinib. DNA for the CDR3: TGCGCCAGCAGCCGGACTAGCGCAACAAACAATGAGCAGTTCTTC. It is translated as CASSRTSATNNEQFF.